The 12 T cell receptor beta chains presented below share a single source sample, sequenced in a study of OX40 agonist ivuxolimab in advanced cancers. Only in-frame clones appear in the TCRdb table, and some are missing; sequencing was by immunoSEQ multiplex PCR. The table has around 66,000 clones, more than 65% seen once; the top ten hold nearly 4.5%. The material was CD4+ or CD8+ T cells sorted from blood, obtained in a trial of the OX40 agonist ivuxolimab. These receptors all stem from an adult with an advanced solid tumor such as melanoma, head and neck, liver or kidney cancer.

The chain employs TRBV10-3 and TRBJ2-2; possible D gene TRBD1, 5 bases. V lost 0 bases and J lost 0, with 11 bases in between. From germline, CDR1 is ENHRY and CDR2 SYGVKD. The length of the CDR3 is 17 residues. DNA of the CDR3: TGTGCCATCAGTGAGTCATTTGGACAAACGAACACCGGGGAGCTGTTTTTT. Protein sequence: CAISESFGQTNTGELFF.

The chain combines TRBV27 with TRBJ2-3; D is unresolved. The CDR3 is made up of 16 amino acids. The V and J ends lost 3 bases and 5 bases respectively, with 18 bases between them. In germline, CDR1 is MNHEY, CDR2 SMNVEV (reference sequence). The CDR3 region is CASSLAPIQHLDTQYF. The DNA of the CDR3 is TGTGCCAGCAGTTTGGCTCCAATCCAACACCTAGATACGCAGTATTTT.

The chain employs TRBV6-1 and TRBJ2-3; D might be TRBD2 (6 bases). Trimming pared 2 bases from V and 3 bases from J, leaving 12 bases between. The CDR3 extends over 15 amino acids. Germline V CDR1 and CDR2: MNHNS, SASEGT. This CDR3 is CASSESRGRTDTQYF. The CDR3 DNA reads TGTGCCAGCAGTGAATCACGGGGGAGGACAGATACGCAGTATTTT.

The chain joins TRBV19 to TRBJ2-5, with D possibly TRBD1 on 6 matching bases. The V and J ends lost 3 bases and 5 bases respectively, with 13 bases between them. The CDR3 spans 14 residues. Germline values: CDR1 LNHDA, CDR2 SQIVND (reference sequence). The DNA of the CDR3 is TGTGCCAGTAGTATTTTGGGGGCTGGGGAGACCCAGTACTTC. It encodes CASSILGAGETQYF.

The rearrangement joins TRBV28 to TRBJ2-7, with TRBD2 matching over 14 bases. This CDR3 contains 17 residues. The germline V gene encodes CDR1 MDHEN and CDR2 SYDVKM. V lost 6 bases to trimming and J lost 4 bases; unmatched junction nucleotides: 11. CDR3 sequence reads: CASRGTSGGGVIYEQYF. The CDR3 nucleotides read TGTGCCAGCAGGGGGACTAGCGGGGGAGGAGTGATTTACGAGCAGTACTTC.

The chain combines TRBV6-6 with TRBJ2-7, with D hard to call. Between the trimmed V and J ends, which lost 2 bases and 4 bases, there was a span of 9 bases. Germline V gene data show CDR1 as MNHNY and CDR2 as SVGAGI (reference sequence). This CDR3 contains 13 residues. The DNA for the CDR3 is TGTGCCAGCAGTTACCCCCCCGGTTACGAGCAGTACTTC. The encoded protein is CASSYPPGYEQYF.

The chain links TRBV9 to TRBJ1-2; TRBD1 is a possible D gene (5 bases). The germline V gene has CDR1 SGDLS and CDR2 YYNGEE. V was cut by 4 bases and J by 2 bases, with 9 bases left in between. The CDR3 runs 13 residues. CDR3 nucleotide sequence: TGTGCCAGCAGCACGGGACTCAACTATGGCTACACCTTC. Translation: CASSTGLNYGYTF. Together with reference TRBV9 and TRBJ1-2, the CDR3 gives the full variable domain: DSGVTQTPKHLITATGQRVTLRCSPRSGDLSVYWYQQSLDQGLQFLIQYYNGEERAKGNILERFSAQQFPDLHSELNLSSLELGDSALYFCASSTGLNYGYTFGSGTRLTVV.

Worth noting for this clone: Mismatch with germline at one junction end may stem from a read error. The chain has TRBV9 and TRBJ1-6; D remains unclear. CDR3 length: 15 residues. CDR1 and CDR2 (germline): SGDLS, YYNGEE. This chain's CDR3 is CASNVRPSYNSPLHF. In DNA form, the CDR3 reads TGTGCCAGCAACGTACGTCCCTCCTATAATTCACCCCTCCACTTT.

J is TRBJ2-5 and V is TRBV4-2; 11 nucleotides match TRBD2. J was trimmed by 4 bases and V by 4 bases; bases with no gene match: 20. Germline lookup yields CDR1 LGHNA and CDR2 YNFKEQ. This CDR3 spans 20 amino acids. The CDR3 is CASSLQAGIAGGPLGETQYF. The CDR3 region has the DNA TGTGCCAGCAGCCTTCAAGCGGGAATAGCGGGGGGGCCCCTCGGAGAGACCCAGTACTTC.

The chain couples TRBV10-3 to TRBJ2-7; 12 bases are a match to TRBD1. CDR1 is ENHRY and CDR2 is SYGVKD in the germline V gene. The CDR3 contains 13 residues. Trimming cost V 4 bases and J 7 bases; bases outside gene matches: 2. The DNA for the CDR3 is TGTGCCATCAGTGGGGGACAGGGGGCAGAGCAGTACTTC. Translated, it gives CAISGGQGAEQYF.

The chain carries TRBV7-9 and TRBJ1-1; perhaps TRBD1 as D (6 bases). Trimming removed 1 base at V and 7 bases at J, with 16 bases between. The CDR3 length is 15 residues. Germline CDR1 SEHNR, CDR2 FQNEAQ (reference sequence). The CDR3 protein is CASSLGDLKGGEAFF. For the CDR3, the DNA is TGTGCCAGCAGCTTAGGCGATTTGAAGGGGGGTGAAGCTTTCTTT. The whole variable domain, filled in from reference TRBV7-9 and TRBJ1-1, reads DTGVSQNPRHKITKRGQNVTFRCDPISEHNRLYWYRQTLGQGPEFLTYFQNEAQLEKSRLLSDRFSAERPKGSFSTLEIQRTEQGDSAMYLCASSLGDLKGGEAFFGQGTRLTVV.

The chain joins TRBV19 to TRBJ1-3; the D gene is possibly TRBD1 (5 bases). The germline V and J ends were trimmed by 5 bases and 4 bases, with 15 bases remaining between them. This CDR3 has 15 residues. Germline V CDR1 and CDR2: LNHDA, SQIVND (reference sequence). CDR3 residues: CASSFGKGPGNTIYF. CDR3 in DNA: TGTGCCAGTAGTTTCGGAAAGGGGCCAGGAAACACCATATATTTT. The full variable domain, with the rest looked up from reference TRBV19 and TRBJ1-3, is DGGITQSPKYLFRKEGQNVTLSCEQNLNHDAMYWYRQDPGQGLRLIYYSQIVNDFQKGDIAEGYSVSREKKESFPLTVTSAQKNPTAFYLCASSFGKGPGNTIYFGEGSWLTVV.